A selection of T cell receptor beta chains follows, all from one sample in a study of identical twins. TCRdb used MiXCR to reprocess the 5' RACE reads, holding one entry per CDR3 protein. The sample consists of roughly 630,000 distinct CDR3 sequences, less than 9% of them appearing once. This same sample was also part of a study on yellow fever vaccine responses in identical twins.

The sequencing sample was made of PBMCs. Every receptor here comes from a woman aged 18-29 years in good health. Each CDR3 is given with its conserved first and last residue. The order of the fields is J gene, clone size, D gene, V gene, CDR3 protein, CDR3 DNA. D genes are given only for firm matches. A clone size is listed for some rows: how often the clone was seen (once, few, many), or a class if it is expanded.

J: TRBJ1-1
size: many
D: TRBD1
V: TRBV5-5
CDR3: CASSRRDSFTEAFF
DNA: TGTGCCAGCAGCCGCCGGGACAGTTTCACTGAAGCTTTCTTT

J: TRBJ1-2
size: -
D: TRBD1
V: TRBV29-1
CDR3: CSVKLGTGGNYGYTF
DNA: TGCAGCGTTAAATTAGGGACAGGGGGCAACTATGGCTACACCTTC

J: TRBJ2-3
size: many
D: -
V: TRBV7-3
CDR3: CASSPPGWMDTQYF
DNA: TGTGCCAGCAGCCCACCGGGTTGGATGGATACGCAGTATTTT

J: TRBJ1-5
size: -
D: -
V: TRBV6-2/TRBV6-3
CDR3: CASSGDTYQPQHF
DNA: TGTGCCAGCAGTGGGGACACTTATCAGCCCCAGCATTTT

J: TRBJ2-2
size: few
D: TRBD1
V: TRBV29-1
CDR3: CSVEEGQMTGELFF
DNA: TGCAGCGTTGAAGAGGGACAGATGACTGGGGAGCTGTTTTTT

J: TRBJ1-1
size: few
D: -
V: TRBV7-9
CDR3: CASSFAVSTEAFF
DNA: TGTGCCAGCAGCTTCGCGGTAAGCACTGAAGCTTTCTTT

J: TRBJ1-1
size: few
D: -
V: TRBV20-1
CDR3: CSARGAALNTEAFF
DNA: TGCAGTGCTAGGGGCGCGGCTCTGAACACTGAAGCTTTCTTT

J: TRBJ1-5
size: -
D: -
V: TRBV28
CDR3: CATKGVGLGQPQHF
DNA: TGTGCCACCAAGGGGGTGGGGTTAGGTCAGCCCCAGCATTTT

J: TRBJ1-1
size: many
D: -
V: TRBV5-1
CDR3: CASSLGRGEEAFF
DNA: TGCGCCAGCAGCTTGGGTAGGGGGGAAGAAGCTTTCTTT

J: TRBJ2-1
size: few
D: -
V: TRBV7-3
CDR3: CASSLTGLAPYNEQFF
DNA: TGTGCCAGCAGCTTAACTGGGCTAGCGCCGTACAATGAGCAGTTCTTC

J: TRBJ2-1
size: few
D: TRBD2
V: TRBV5-1
CDR3: CASSLEGLAGGTSYNEQFF
DNA: TGCGCCAGCAGCTTGGAGGGACTAGCGGGGGGTACATCCTACAATGAGCAGTTCTTC

J: TRBJ2-1
size: few
D: TRBD2
V: TRBV11-2
CDR3: CASSPPLASGRHNEQFF
DNA: TGTGCCAGCAGCCCCCCCCTGGCTAGCGGGAGGCACAATGAGCAGTTCTTC

J: TRBJ2-1
size: -
D: TRBD2
V: TRBV12-3/TRBV12-4
CDR3: CASRITGTSGGTSSYNEQFF
DNA: TGTGCCAGCAGAATTACCGGGACTAGCGGGGGGACAAGCTCCTACAATGAGCAGTTCTTC

J: TRBJ2-5
size: few
D: TRBD2
V: TRBV5-1
CDR3: CASSLPTSGQETQYF
DNA: TGCGCCAGCAGCTTACCGACTAGCGGCCAAGAGACCCAGTACTTC

J: TRBJ1-1
size: many
D: -
V: TRBV5-1
CDR3: CASSPSAEAFF
DNA: TGCGCCAGCAGCCCCAGCGCTGAAGCTTTCTTT

J: TRBJ1-4
size: few
D: -
V: TRBV15
CDR3: CATSREGNGEKLFF
DNA: TGTGCCACCAGCAGAGAGGGGAACGGTGAAAAACTGTTTTTT

J: TRBJ2-1
size: many
D: TRBD2
V: TRBV10-3
CDR3: CAISERLAGSSYNEQFF
DNA: TGTGCCATCAGTGAGAGACTAGCGGGAAGCTCCTACAATGAGCAGTTCTTC

J: TRBJ2-4
size: many
D: TRBD1
V: TRBV5-1
CDR3: CASRPDRDVLRNIQYF
DNA: TGCGCCAGCAGACCGGACAGGGACGTGTTAAGAAACATTCAGTACTTC

J: TRBJ2-2
size: few
D: TRBD2
V: TRBV6-1
CDR3: CASSELAGGPYGELFF
DNA: TGTGCCAGCAGTGAACTAGCGGGAGGGCCGTACGGGGAGCTGTTTTTT

J: TRBJ2-3
size: once
D: TRBD1
V: TRBV20-1
CDR3: CCARVDRGILTSTDTQYF
DNA: TGCTGTGCTAGGGTGGACAGGGGAATCTTAACTAGCACAGATACGCAGTATTTT

J: TRBJ2-5
size: -
D: -
V: TRBV29-1
CDR3: CSALADQETQYF
DNA: TGCAGCGCGTTAGCGGACCAAGAGACCCAGTACTTC

J: TRBJ2-1
size: -
D: TRBD2
V: TRBV7-8
CDR3: CASSSPAGTSSYNEQFF
DNA: TGTGCCAGCAGCTCCCCGGCGGGGACTAGCTCCTACAATGAGCAGTTCTTC

J: TRBJ2-2
size: few
D: -
V: TRBV5-1
CDR3: CASSPKGTATGELFF
DNA: TGCGCCAGCAGCCCTAAGGGGACTGCCACCGGGGAGCTGTTTTTT

J: TRBJ1-6
size: -
D: -
V: TRBV12-3/TRBV12-4
CDR3: CASSLEGGHQVSRRSPLHF
DNA: TGTGCCAGCAGTTTAGAGGGGGGACATCAGGTCTCTCGGCGTTCACCCCTCCACTTT

J: TRBJ2-2
size: many
D: TRBD2
V: TRBV10-2
CDR3: CASSETRGGRANTGELFF
DNA: TGCGCCAGCAGTGAGACCCGAGGCGGGAGGGCGAACACCGGGGAGCTGTTTTTT

J: TRBJ1-4
size: -
D: TRBD1
V: TRBV28
CDR3: CASSLPGQGGEKLFF
DNA: TGTGCCAGCAGTTTGCCCGGACAGGGGGGGGAAAAACTGTTTTTT

J: TRBJ2-5
size: few
D: TRBD2
V: TRBV11-2
CDR3: CASSTGLAAQETQYF
DNA: TGTGCCAGCAGCACGGGACTAGCGGCACAAGAGACCCAGTACTTC

J: TRBJ2-7
size: few
D: -
V: TRBV11-1
CDR3: CASSLAFGDGNPHYEQYF
DNA: TGTGCCAGCAGTTTAGCATTCGGGGACGGGAACCCCCACTACGAGCAGTACTTC

J: TRBJ2-7
size: -
D: TRBD2
V: TRBV20-1
CDR3: CSARGTSGSYEQYF
DNA: TGCAGTGCTCGGGGGACTAGCGGTTCCTACGAGCAGTACTTC

J: TRBJ1-4
size: few
D: TRBD1
V: TRBV10-3
CDR3: CAISPGQGNEKLFF
DNA: TGTGCCATCAGCCCGGGACAGGGAAATGAAAAACTGTTTTTT

J: TRBJ2-3
size: few
D: TRBD1
V: TRBV7-2
CDR3: CASSPVVTGGLRTQYF
DNA: TGTGCCAGCAGCCCAGTGGTGACAGGGGGCTTACGTACGCAGTATTTT

J: TRBJ2-1
size: few
D: -
V: TRBV24-1
CDR3: CATSDSSTRSSYNEQFF
DNA: TGTGCCACCAGTGATTCGTCGACGCGGAGCTCCTACAATGAGCAGTTCTTC

J: TRBJ1-2
size: -
D: TRBD1
V: TRBV10-3
CDR3: CAINRGQGFYTF
DNA: TGTGCCATCAACCGGGGACAGGGGTTTTACACCTTC

J: TRBJ2-7
size: -
D: -
V: TRBV5-1
CDR3: CASSSSSLYEQYF
DNA: TGCGCCAGCAGCTCCTCCAGCCTCTACGAGCAGTACTTC

J: TRBJ2-3
size: few
D: -
V: TRBV20-1
CDR3: CSEDPGRGDTQYF
DNA: TGCAGTGAGGATCCTGGGCGGGGAGATACGCAGTATTTT